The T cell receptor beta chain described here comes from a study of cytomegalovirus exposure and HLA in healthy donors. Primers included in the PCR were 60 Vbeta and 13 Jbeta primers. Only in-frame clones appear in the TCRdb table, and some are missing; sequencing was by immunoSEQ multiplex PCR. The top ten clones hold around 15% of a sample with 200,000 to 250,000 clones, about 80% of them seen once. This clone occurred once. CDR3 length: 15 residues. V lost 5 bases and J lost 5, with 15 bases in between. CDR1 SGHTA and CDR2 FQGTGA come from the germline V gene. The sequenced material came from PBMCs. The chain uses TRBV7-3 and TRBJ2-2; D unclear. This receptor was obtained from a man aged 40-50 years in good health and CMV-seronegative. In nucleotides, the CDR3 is TGTGCCAGCAGCCTAGGATCTGCCTTGACCGGGGAGCTGTTTTTT. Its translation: CASSLGSALTGELFF.